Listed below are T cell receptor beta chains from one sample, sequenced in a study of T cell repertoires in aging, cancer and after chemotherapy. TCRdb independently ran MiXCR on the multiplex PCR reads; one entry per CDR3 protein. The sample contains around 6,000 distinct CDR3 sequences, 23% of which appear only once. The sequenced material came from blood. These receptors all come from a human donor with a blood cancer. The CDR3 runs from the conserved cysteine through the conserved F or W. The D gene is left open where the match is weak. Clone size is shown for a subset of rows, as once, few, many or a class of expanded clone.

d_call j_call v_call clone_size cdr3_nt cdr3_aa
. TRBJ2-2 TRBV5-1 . TGCGCCAGCAGCTTGGCGATAGGATGGGCCGGGGAGCTGTTTTTT CASSLAIGWAGELFF
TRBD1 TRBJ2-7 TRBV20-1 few TGCAGTGCTAGGACCCCGGACAGGGCAGGCTACGAGCAGTACTTC CSARTPDRAGYEQYF
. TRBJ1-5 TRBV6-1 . TGTGCCAGCCGAGAGTCAGGGTTGGGTGAGGCCCAGCATTTT CASRESGLGEAQHF
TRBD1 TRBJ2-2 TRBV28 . TGTGCCAGCAGTCATGGACAGGGGGCGAACACCGGGGAGCTGTTTTTT CASSHGQGANTGELFF
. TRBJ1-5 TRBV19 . TGTGCCAGTAGTATAGGAAGGCTCCTAAGCAATCAGCCCCAGCATTTT CASSIGRLLSNQPQHF
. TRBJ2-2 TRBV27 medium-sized TGTGCCAGCAGTTTTAGGGGGGTGAACACCGGGGAGCTGTTTTTT CASSFRGVNTGELFF
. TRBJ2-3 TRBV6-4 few TGTGCCAGCAGTGTTGGACAAGGGGGAACAGATACGCAGTATTTT CASSVGQGGTDTQYF
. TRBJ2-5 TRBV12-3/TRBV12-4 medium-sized TGTGCCAGCATCGGTCCACCCTATACCGCGGAGACCCAGTACTTC CASIGPPYTAETQYF
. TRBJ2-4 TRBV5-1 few TGCGCCAGCAGCTTGGCTGGCAGGTGGGGGGACATTCAGTACTTC CASSLAGRWGDIQYF
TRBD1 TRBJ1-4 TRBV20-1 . TGCAGTGCTAGCTTACCGGGGACAGGGCGGGAAAAACTGTTTTTT CSASLPGTGREKLFF
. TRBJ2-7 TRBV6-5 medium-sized TGTGCCAGCAGTTACTCGCCCCAGGGTTACGAGCAGTACTTC CASSYSPQGYEQYF
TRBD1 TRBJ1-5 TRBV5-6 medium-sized TGTGCCAGCAGCTTGTACGGACAGGGGGTCGGTCAGCCCCAGCATTTT CASSLYGQGVGQPQHF
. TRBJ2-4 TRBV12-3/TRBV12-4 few TGTGCCAGCAGTTTATCCCTGTCCTCTTGGAACATTCAGTACTTC CASSLSLSSWNIQYF
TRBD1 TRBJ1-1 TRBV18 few TGTGCCAGCTCAATCCGGGACAGCCTTGTTACTGAAGCTTTCTTT CASSIRDSLVTEAFF
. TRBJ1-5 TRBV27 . TGTGCCAGCAGTTTATACGGCTCTTCGGAGCCCCAGCATTTT CASSLYGSSEPQHF
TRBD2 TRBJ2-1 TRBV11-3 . TGTGCCAGCAGCTTAGATGGGCTAGCGGGAGGTGAGCAGTTCTTC CASSLDGLAGGEQFF
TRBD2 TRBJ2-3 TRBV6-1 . TGTGCCAGCAGTTACGGCCCGGGACTAGCGGCAGATACGCAGTATTTT CASSYGPGLAADTQYF
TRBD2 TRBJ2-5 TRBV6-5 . TGTGCCAGCGAGCGGGAGCGGCGAGAGATCCAGTACTTC CASERERREIQYF
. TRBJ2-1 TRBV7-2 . TGTGCCAGCAGCACACAAGGACTGGCCGACAATGAGCAGTTCTTC CASSTQGLADNEQFF
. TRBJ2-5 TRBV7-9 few TGTGCCAGCAGCTTGGGTGTAGGGGTTCTGGAGACCCAGTACTTC CASSLGVGVLETQYF
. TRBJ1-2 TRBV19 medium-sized TGTGCCAGTAAAAGCTCACAGGAATCCTACTATGGCTACACCTTC CASKSSQESYYGYTF
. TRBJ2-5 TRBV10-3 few TGTGCCATCAGTGAGCGGGGGTTGGGGGAGACCCAGTACTTC CAISERGLGETQYF
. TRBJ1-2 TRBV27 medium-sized TGTGCCAGCAGTTTAAGGGGGGGGGTTCATGGCTACACCTTC CASSLRGGVHGYTF
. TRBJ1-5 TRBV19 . TGTGCCAGTCGTATTGAACTCCAGCCCCAGCATTTT CASRIELQPQHF
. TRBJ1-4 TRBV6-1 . TGTGCCAGCAGTGAAGTGGCACAGGGTATTGAAAAACTGTTTTTT CASSEVAQGIEKLFF
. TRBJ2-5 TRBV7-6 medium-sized TGTGCCAGCAGTTTAAGGCCCGGACACCTAGGGGAGACCCAGTACTTC CASSLRPGHLGETQYF
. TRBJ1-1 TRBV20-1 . TGCAGTGCTAGGGGGGCCAGGGAAGCTTTCTTT CSARGAREAFF
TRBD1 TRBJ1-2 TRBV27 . TGTGCCAGCAGTTTGTTTGGACAGGGGGAAGTTTACTATGGCTACACCTTC CASSLFGQGEVYYGYTF
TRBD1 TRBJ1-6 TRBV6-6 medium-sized TGTGCCAGCAGTTTCGACAGGGTCGGCTCACCCCTCCACTTT CASSFDRVGSPLHF
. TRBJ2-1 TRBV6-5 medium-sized TGTGCCAGTGGGGTGACAGTTTACAATGAGCAGTTCTTC CASGVTVYNEQFF
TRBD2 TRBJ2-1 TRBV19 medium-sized TGTGCCAGTAGGCCCGGGACTAGCGGACTCTCCTACAATGAGCAGTTCTTC CASRPGTSGLSYNEQFF
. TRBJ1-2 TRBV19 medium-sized TGTGCCAGTAGTCCCTGGACCGCAAATGGCTACACCTTC CASSPWTANGYTF
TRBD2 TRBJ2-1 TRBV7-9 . TGTGCCAGCAGTCCCCGTGGGACTAGCGGAAGGGGTGAGCAGTTCTTC CASSPRGTSGRGEQFF
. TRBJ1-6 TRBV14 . TGTGCCACCGGGGAGCCTAATTCACCCCTCCACTTT CATGEPNSPLHF
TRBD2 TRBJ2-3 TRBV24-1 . TGTGCCACCAGTGATCTGACTAGCGGGAGCGCAGATACGCAGTATTTT CATSDLTSGSADTQYF
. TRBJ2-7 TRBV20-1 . TGCAGTGCCTCGACACCCCGCCGGGGAGCCTACGAGCAGTACTTC CSASTPRRGAYEQYF
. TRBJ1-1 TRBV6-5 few TGTGCCAGCAGTTACGGGGCGCGGAGCCCAAACACTGAAGCTTTCTTT CASSYGARSPNTEAFF
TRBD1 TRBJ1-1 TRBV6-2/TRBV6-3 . TGTGCCAGCAGTTACGGTAAAGGGGGCGTAAAGTCGGAGACTGAAGCTTTCTTT CASSYGKGGVKSETEAFF
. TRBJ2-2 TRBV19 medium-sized TGTGCCAGTAGTGGGGGGCCACAAATTTTCAACACCGGGGAGCTGTTTTTT CASSGGPQIFNTGELFF
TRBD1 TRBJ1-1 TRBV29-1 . TGCAGCGTTGAAGGACAGGGCTTTGGGGCTGAAGCTTTCTTT CSVEGQGFGAEAFF
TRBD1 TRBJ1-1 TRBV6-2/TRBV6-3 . TGTGCCAGCAGCCACAGGGGGACCACTGAAGCTTTCTTT CASSHRGTTEAFF
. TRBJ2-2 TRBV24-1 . TGTGCCACCAGTGATGGAGGGGGTTTTAACACCGGGGAGCTGTTTTTT CATSDGGGFNTGELFF
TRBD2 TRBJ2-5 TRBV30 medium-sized TGTGCCTGGAGCTCGTCGGGGGGAGAGACCCAGTACTTC CAWSSSGGETQYF
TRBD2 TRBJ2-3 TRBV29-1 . TGCAGCGTCCTAACATACCGGGAGGCTGGCACAGATACGCAGTATTTT CSVLTYREAGTDTQYF
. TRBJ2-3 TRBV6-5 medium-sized TGTGCCAGCAGCCGGGAGCTAACCGGCGGATTAGATACGCAGTATTTT CASSRELTGGLDTQYF
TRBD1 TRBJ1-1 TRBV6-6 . TGTGCCAGCATTCACGGTCACAGGGGCACTGAAGCTTTCTTT CASIHGHRGTEAFF
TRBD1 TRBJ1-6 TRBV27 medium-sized TGTGCCAGCAGTGCAGAAGCCGGGACAGTCGGATCACCCCTCCACTTT CASSAEAGTVGSPLHF
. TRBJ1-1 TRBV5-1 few TGCGCCAGCAGCTTGGTTCCGAGGACTGAAGCTTTCTTT CASSLVPRTEAFF
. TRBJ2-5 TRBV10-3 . TGTGCCAGCAGCCGCGAAGAGACCCAGTACTTC CASSREETQYF
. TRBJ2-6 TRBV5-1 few TGCGCCAGCAGCTTGGCGATAGCGAACTCTGGGGCCAACGTCCTGACTTTC CASSLAIANSGANVLTF
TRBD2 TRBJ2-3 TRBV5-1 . TGTGCCAGCAGCCGACCGGGACTAGCGGGAGGGCCAGATACGCAGTATTTT CASSRPGLAGGPDTQYF
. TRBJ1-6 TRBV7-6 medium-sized TGTGCCAGCAGCTTCCCTAATTCACCCCTCCACTTT CASSFPNSPLHF
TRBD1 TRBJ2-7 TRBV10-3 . TGTGCCATCCGGGACAGAGACTCCTACGAGCAGTACTTC CAIRDRDSYEQYF
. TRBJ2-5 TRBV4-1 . TGCGCCAGCAGCCAAGATGGTGTCCCACAAGAGACCCAGTACTTC CASSQDGVPQETQYF